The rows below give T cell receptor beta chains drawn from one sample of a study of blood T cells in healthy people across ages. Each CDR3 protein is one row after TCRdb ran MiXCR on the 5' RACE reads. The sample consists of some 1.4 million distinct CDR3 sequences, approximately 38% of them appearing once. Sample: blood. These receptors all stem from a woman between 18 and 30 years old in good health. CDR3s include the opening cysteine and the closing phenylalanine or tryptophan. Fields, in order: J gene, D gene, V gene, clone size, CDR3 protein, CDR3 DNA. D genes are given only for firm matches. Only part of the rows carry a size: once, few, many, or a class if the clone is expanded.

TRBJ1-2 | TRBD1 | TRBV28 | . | CASSGTGRPENYGYTF | TGTGCCAGCAGTGGGACAGGGCGTCCGGAAAACTATGGCTACACCTTC
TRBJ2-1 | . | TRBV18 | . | CASSPPGRAHEQFF | TGTGCCAGCTCACCTCCGGGCCGGGCGCATGAGCAGTTCTTC
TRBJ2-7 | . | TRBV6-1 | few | CASSHIEGPSSYEQYF | TGTGCCAGCAGTCATATAGAGGGGCCAAGCTCCTACGAGCAGTACTTC
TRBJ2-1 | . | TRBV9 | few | CASSVGSGQDYNEQFF | TGTGCCAGCAGCGTAGGTTCGGGACAAGACTACAATGAGCAGTTCTTC
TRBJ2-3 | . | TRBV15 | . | CATGPPGPSSTDTQYF | TGTGCCACCGGGCCCCCCGGCCCTTCTAGCACAGATACGCAGTATTTT
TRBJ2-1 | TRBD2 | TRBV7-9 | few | CASSLATLAAHNEQFF | TGTGCCAGCAGCTTAGCGACACTAGCGGCCCACAATGAGCAGTTCTTC
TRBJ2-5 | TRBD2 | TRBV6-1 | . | CASSFGTTGTGTQYF | TGTGCCAGCAGTTTCGGGACTACCGGGACGGGGACCCAGTACTTC
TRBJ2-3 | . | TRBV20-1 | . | CSTRRQSTDTQYF | TGCAGTACTAGACGACAGAGCACAGATACGCAGTATTTT
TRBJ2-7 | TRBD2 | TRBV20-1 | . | CSAREDGSGNYEQYF | TGCAGTGCTAGAGAGGATGGTAGCGGGAACTACGAGCAGTACTTC
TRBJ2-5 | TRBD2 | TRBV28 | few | CASSLVLAGKETQYF | TGTGCCAGCAGTTTGGTTTTAGCGGGGAAAGAGACCCAGTACTTC
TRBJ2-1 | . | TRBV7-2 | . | CASRLEWGEQFF | TGTGCCAGCCGGCTTGAGTGGGGTGAGCAGTTCTTC
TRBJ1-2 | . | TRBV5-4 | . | CASSFSKLPDYGYTF | TGTGCCAGCAGCTTCTCCAAACTGCCGGACTATGGCTACACCTTC
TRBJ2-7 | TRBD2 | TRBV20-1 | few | CSARPGLAGDSYEQYF | TGCAGTGCTAGACCCGGACTAGCGGGTGATTCCTACGAGCAGTACTTC
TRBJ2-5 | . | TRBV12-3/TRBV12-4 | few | CASSLELGQQETQYF | TGTGCCAGCAGTTTAGAGCTTGGACAGCAAGAGACCCAGTACTTC
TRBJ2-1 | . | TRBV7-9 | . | CASSPRGASYNEQFF | TGTGCCAGCAGCCCCAGGGGCGCCTCCTACAATGAGCAGTTCTTC
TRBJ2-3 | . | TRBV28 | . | CASRVRGGTDTQYF | TGTGCCAGCCGAGTCCGCGGGGGCACAGATACGCAGTATTTT
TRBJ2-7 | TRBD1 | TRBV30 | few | CAWSSGQGWSYEQYF | TGTGCCTGGAGCTCCGGACAGGGGTGGTCCTACGAGCAGTACTTC
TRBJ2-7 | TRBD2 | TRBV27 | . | CASRLAGGPVAEQYF | TGTGCCAGCAGGTTAGCGGGAGGGCCAGTAGCCGAGCAGTACTTC
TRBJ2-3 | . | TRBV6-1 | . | CASSEALLVGTDTQYF | TGTGCCAGCAGTGAAGCGCTTCTGGTGGGAACAGATACGCAGTATTTT
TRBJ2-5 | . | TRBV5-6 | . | CASSLGGSDTKSGEYF | TGTGCCAGCAGCTTGGGAGGATCCGACACGAAAAGTGGGGAGTACTTC
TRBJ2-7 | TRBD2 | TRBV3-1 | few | CASSRKIVAGGLTEQYF | TGTGCCAGCAGCCGGAAGATCGTCGCGGGGGGCCTTACCGAGCAGTACTTC
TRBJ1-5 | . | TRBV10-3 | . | CAISESGLVDQPQHF | TGTGCCATCAGTGAGTCAGGATTAGTAGACCAGCCCCAGCATTTT
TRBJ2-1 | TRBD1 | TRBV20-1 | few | CSARDRQGVYNEQFF | TGCAGTGCTAGAGATCGGCAGGGGGTCTACAATGAGCAGTTCTTC
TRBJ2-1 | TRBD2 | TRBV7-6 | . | CASSLAPSGEQFF | TGTGCCAGCAGCTTAGCACCTAGCGGTGAGCAGTTCTTC
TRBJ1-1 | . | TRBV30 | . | CAWSLTDTEAFF | TGTGCCTGGAGCTTGACCGACACTGAAGCTTTCTTT
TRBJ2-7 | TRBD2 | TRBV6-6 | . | CASSPLRTSGDVYEQYF | TGTGCCAGCAGTCCCCTACGGACTAGCGGGGACGTCTACGAGCAGTACTTC
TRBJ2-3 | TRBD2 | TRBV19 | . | CASSIRVSGSTDTQYF | TGTGCCAGTAGTATTCGGGTTAGCGGGAGCACAGATACGCAGTATTTT
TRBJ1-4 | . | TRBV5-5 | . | CASSLQGSSEKLFF | TGTGCCAGCAGCTTGCAGGGGTCGAGTGAAAAACTGTTTTTT
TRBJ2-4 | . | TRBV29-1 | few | CSAEGSRGAKNIQYF | TGCAGCGCTGAAGGGAGTCGGGGAGCCAAAAACATTCAGTACTTC
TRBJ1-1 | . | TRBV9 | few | CASRTSEGTEAFF | TGTGCCAGCAGGACTTCGGAAGGCACTGAAGCTTTCTTT
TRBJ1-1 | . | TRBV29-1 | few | CSVARTEAFF | TGCAGCGTTGCTCGGACTGAAGCTTTCTTT
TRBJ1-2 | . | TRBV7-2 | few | CASRPFSGGYTF | TGTGCCAGCAGGCCTTTTTCGGGTGGCTACACCTTC
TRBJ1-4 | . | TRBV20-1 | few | CSAKWGKATNEKLFF | TGCAGTGCTAAATGGGGGAAAGCAACTAATGAAAAACTGTTTTTT
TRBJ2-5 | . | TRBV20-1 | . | CSARGGGDSYNEQYF | TGCAGTGCTAGGGGGGGCGGGGACTCCTACAATGAGCAGTACTTC
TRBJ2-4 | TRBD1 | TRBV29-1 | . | CSVDDSSTGGNIQYF | TGCAGCGTTGACGACAGTAGCACAGGGGGGAACATTCAGTACTTC
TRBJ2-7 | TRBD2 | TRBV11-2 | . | CASSLDLGAGVTGEQYF | TGTGCCAGCAGCTTAGACCTCGGGGCGGGAGTTACGGGAGAGCAGTACTTC
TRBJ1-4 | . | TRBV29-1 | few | CSVGNVLGEKLFF | TGCAGCGTTGGTAATGTGCTGGGGGAAAAACTGTTTTTT
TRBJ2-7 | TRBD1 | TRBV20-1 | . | CSARGRQGLAYEQYF | TGCAGTGCTAGAGGGAGACAGGGTTTGGCCTACGAGCAGTACTTC
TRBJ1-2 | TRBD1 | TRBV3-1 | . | CASARGNRGDYGYTF | TGTGCCAGCGCAAGGGGGAACAGGGGGGACTATGGCTACACCTTC
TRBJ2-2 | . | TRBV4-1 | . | CASSQDPGDNTGELFF | TGCGCCAGCAGCCAAGATCCGGGGGATAACACCGGGGAGCTGTTTTTT
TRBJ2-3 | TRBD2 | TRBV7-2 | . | CASSGQGGVLSTDTQYF | TGTGCCAGCAGCGGGCAGGGAGGGGTACTTAGCACAGATACGCAGTATTTT
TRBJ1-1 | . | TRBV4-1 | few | CASSQDAGLMNTEAFF | TGCGCCAGCAGCCAAGATGCGGGACTAATGAACACTGAAGCTTTCTTT
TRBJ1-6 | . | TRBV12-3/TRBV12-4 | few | CASSLGILVSPLHF | TGTGCCAGCAGTTTAGGTATCTTGGTTTCACCCCTCCACTTT
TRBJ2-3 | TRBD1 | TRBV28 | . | CASSEQGAKDTQYF | TGTGCCAGTTCCGAGCAGGGGGCAAAAGATACGCAGTATTTT
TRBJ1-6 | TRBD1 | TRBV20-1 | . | CSAPDRGLTFDNSPLHF | TGCAGTGCTCCGGACAGGGGGCTGACTTTCGATAATTCACCCCTCCACTTT
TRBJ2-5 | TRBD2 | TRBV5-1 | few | CASSLGLAGEVTQYF | TGCGCCAGCAGCTTGGGACTAGCGGGAGAGGTGACCCAGTACTTC
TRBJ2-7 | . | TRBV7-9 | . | CASSDSGTNPYEQYF | TGTGCCAGCAGCGATTCCGGGACGAACCCCTACGAGCAGTACTTC
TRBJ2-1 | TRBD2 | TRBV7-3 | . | CASSLWAGGSNNEQFF | TGTGCCAGCAGCTTATGGGCCGGGGGGAGTAACAATGAGCAGTTCTTC
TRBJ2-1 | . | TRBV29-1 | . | CSVMENSNEQFF | TGCAGCGTTATGGAAAACTCCAATGAGCAGTTCTTC
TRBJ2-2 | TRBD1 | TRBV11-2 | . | CASSKGTGVHSGELFF | TGTGCCAGCAGCAAAGGGACAGGAGTGCATTCCGGGGAGCTGTTTTTT
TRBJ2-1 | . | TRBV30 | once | CAWSLGTPNEQFF | TGTGCCTGGAGTCTGGGGACCCCTAATGAGCAGTTCTTC
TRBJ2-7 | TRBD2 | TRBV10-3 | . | CAISSGGQSSYNEQYF | TGTGCCATCAGTAGCGGGGGGCAGAGCTCCTACAATGAGCAGTACTTC
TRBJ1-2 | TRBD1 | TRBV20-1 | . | CSAPGNRGGFNYGYTF | TGCAGTGCCCCCGGGAACAGGGGAGGGTTTAACTATGGCTACACCTTC
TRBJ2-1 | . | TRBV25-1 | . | CANSGGVPSYNEQFF | TGTGCCAACAGTGGCGGGGTTCCCTCCTACAATGAGCAGTTCTTC
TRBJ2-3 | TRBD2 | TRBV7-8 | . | CASSLVFSGRKDTQYF | TGTGCCAGCAGCTTAGTTTTTAGCGGGAGAAAAGATACGCAGTATTTT
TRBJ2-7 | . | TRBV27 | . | CASNPGPGRIDSYEQYF | TGTGCCAGCAACCCGGGGCCGGGTAGGATAGACTCCTACGAGCAGTACTTC
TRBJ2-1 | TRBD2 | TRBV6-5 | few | CASSQGLAVKQFF | TGTGCCAGCAGCCAGGGACTAGCGGTTAAGCAGTTCTTC
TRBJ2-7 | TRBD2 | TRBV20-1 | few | CSADGLAAYEQYF | TGCAGTGCCGACGGGCTAGCGGCTTACGAGCAGTACTTC
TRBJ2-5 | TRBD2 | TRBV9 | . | CASSVGDSGGYNEQYF | TGTGCCAGCAGCGTAGGAGATAGCGGGGGGTACAATGAGCAGTACTTC